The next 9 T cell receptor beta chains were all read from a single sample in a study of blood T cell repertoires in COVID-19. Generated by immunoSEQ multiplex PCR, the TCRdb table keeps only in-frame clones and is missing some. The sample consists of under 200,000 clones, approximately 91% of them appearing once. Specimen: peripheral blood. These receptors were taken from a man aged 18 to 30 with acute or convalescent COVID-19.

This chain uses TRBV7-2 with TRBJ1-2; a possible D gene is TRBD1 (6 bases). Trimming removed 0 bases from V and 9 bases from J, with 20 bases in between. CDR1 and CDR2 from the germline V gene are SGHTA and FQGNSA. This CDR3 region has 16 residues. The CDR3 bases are TGTGCCAGCAGCTTAGCCTCGAAACAGACAGGATATCGCTACACCTTC. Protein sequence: CASSLASKQTGYRYTF. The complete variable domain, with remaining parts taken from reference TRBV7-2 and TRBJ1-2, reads GAGVSQSPSNKVTEKGKDVELRCDPISGHTALYWYRQSLGQGLEFLIYFQGNSAPDKSGLPSDRFSAERTGGSVSTLTIQRTQQEDSAVYLCASSLASKQTGYRYTFGSGTRLTVV.

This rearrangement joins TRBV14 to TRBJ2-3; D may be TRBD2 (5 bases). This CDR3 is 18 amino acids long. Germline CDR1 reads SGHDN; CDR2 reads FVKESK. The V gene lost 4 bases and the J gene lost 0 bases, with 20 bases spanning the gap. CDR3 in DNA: TGTGCCAGCAGCCCCCTGCGAGGGTTGGTCAGTAGCACAGATACGCAGTATTTT. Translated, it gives CASSPLRGLVSSTDTQYF.

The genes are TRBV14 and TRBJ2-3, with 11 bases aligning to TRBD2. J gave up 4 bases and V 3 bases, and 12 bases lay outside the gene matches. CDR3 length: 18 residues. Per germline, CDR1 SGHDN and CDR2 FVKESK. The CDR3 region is CASSQGLAVFGEADTQYF. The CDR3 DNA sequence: TGTGCCAGCAGCCAGGGACTAGCGGTTTTTGGGGAGGCAGATACGCAGTATTTT.

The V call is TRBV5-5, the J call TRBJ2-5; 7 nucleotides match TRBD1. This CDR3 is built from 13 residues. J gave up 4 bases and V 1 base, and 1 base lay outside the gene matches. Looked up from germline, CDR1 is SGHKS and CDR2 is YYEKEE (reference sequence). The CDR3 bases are TGTGCCAGCAGCTTGAACAGGGGAGAGACCCAGTACTTC. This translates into CASSLNRGETQYF.

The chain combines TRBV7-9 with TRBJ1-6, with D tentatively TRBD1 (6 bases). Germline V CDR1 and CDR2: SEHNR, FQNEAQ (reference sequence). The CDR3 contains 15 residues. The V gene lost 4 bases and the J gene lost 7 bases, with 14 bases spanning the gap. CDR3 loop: CASSSSGTPNSPLHF. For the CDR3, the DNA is TGTGCCAGCAGCTCGAGCGGGACACCGAATTCACCCCTCCACTTT.

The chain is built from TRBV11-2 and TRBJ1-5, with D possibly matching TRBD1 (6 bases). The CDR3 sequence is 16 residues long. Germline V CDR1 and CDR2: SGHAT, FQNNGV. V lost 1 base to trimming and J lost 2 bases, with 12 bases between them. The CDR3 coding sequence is TGTGCCAGCAGCTTAGGTTTCGCAGGGGGCAATCAGCCCCAGCATTTT. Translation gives CASSLGFAGGNQPQHF.

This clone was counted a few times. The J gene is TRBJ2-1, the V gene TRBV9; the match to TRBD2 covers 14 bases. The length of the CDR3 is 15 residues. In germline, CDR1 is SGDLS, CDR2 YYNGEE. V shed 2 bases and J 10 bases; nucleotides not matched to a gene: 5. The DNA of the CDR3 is TGTGCCAGCAGCGTGGGACTAGCGGGAGTATCCGAGCAGTTCTTC. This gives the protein CASSVGLAGVSEQFF. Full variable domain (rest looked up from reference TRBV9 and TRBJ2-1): DSGVTQTPKHLITATGQRVTLRCSPRSGDLSVYWYQQSLDQGLQFLIQYYNGEERAKGNILERFSAQQFPDLHSELNLSSLELGDSALYFCASSVGLAGVSEQFFGPGTRLTVL.

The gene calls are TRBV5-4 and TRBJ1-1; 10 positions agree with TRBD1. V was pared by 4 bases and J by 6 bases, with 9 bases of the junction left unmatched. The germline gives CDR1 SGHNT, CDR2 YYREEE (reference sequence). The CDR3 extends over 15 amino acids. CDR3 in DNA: TGTGCCAGCAGCGGGACAGGGGCCCTTCTTTCTGAAGCTTTCTTT. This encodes CASSGTGALLSEAFF.

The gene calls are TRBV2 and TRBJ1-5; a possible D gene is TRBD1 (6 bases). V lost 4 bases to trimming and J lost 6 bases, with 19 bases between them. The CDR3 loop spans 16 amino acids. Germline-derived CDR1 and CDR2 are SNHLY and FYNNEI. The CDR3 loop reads CASSAPLTGTSQPQHF. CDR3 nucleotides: TGTGCCAGCAGTGCCCCCCTGACAGGCACAAGTCAGCCCCAGCATTTT.